This T cell receptor beta chain is from a study of T cells in localized non-small cell lung cancer. A word on this clone: Its specificity is not known.

V trimming: 0 bases; J trimming: 5 bases; junction bases outside the gene matches: 4. The CDR3 consists of 14 residues. Germline V gene data show CDR1 as SGHRS and CDR2 as YFSETQ. Produced via immunoSEQ multiplex PCR; TCRdb's table is partial and in-frame only. The repertoire consists of roughly 25,000 clones, with roughly 87% occurring once and the leading ten covering over 25%. Study-wide points: Longer overall survival accompanied higher blood T cell density. Maximal T cell clonality occurred in uninvolved adjacent lung, with tumor ranking below it. Median detection of top 100 tumor clones in adjacent lung was about 52 clones.

This rearrangement joins TRBV5-1 to TRBJ2-7; 8 bases are shared with TRBD1. This TCR was sampled from a male donor at least 60 years old with stage I squamous cell lung carcinoma. This specimen consisted of peripheral blood, obtained before any cancer treatment. In DNA form, the CDR3 reads TGCGCCAGCAGCTTGGCGGACAGGGTGAACGAGCAGTACTTC. Translation gives CASSLADRVNEQYF.